This T cell receptor beta chain was retrieved from a study of blood T cell repertoires in COVID-19. The overall study: Specimens from acute and convalescent COVID-19 originated in the United States, Italy and Spain. The analysed material was cDNA or gDNA that came from T cells, B-cell-depleted T cells, or PBMCs.

Per the study methods: Quantification of nucleated cells was approximated via reference gene primer amplification. Produced via immunoSEQ multiplex PCR; TCRdb's table is partial and in-frame only. V, J and clone size are those of that table, while D and trimming were read from the DNA. This sample has about 280,000 clones, with 86% found just once. From germline, CDR1 is PRHDT and CDR2 FYEKMQ (reference sequence). V shed 5 bases and J 5 bases; nucleotides not matched to a gene: 8. The CDR3 extends over 15 amino acids. V is TRBV13 and J is TRBJ1-2; TRBD1 matches 10 bases. The specimen sequenced was peripheral blood. This clonotype was sampled from a woman under 40 who had recovered from COVID-19. This CDR3 is CASSARDRGEYGYTF. CDR3 DNA sequence: TGTGCCAGCAGCGCCCGGGACAGGGGCGAGTATGGCTACACCTTC.